This TCR beta chain came from a study of cytomegalovirus exposure and HLA in healthy donors. Vbeta (60) and Jbeta (13) primers were used in the PCR. TCRdb's table, derived via immunoSEQ multiplex PCR, lists solely in-frame clones and lacks some. The data show approximately 170,000 clones, with 75% to 90% seen just once and approximately 4.1% held by the top ten. Germline V lookup: CDR1 MGHRA, CDR2 YSYEKL. The CDR3 contains 16 residues. The trim removed 4 bases at V and 7 bases at J, leaving 8 bases unmatched. This sequence was found in a woman aged 50 to 60 in good health and CMV-seropositive. Source material: PBMCs. J is TRBJ2-1 and V is TRBV4-1, with 12 positions matching TRBD2. CDR3 sequence: CASSPRTSGVKNEQFF. CDR3 nucleotides: TGCGCCAGCAGCCCTAGGACTAGCGGGGTTAAGAATGAGCAGTTCTTC.